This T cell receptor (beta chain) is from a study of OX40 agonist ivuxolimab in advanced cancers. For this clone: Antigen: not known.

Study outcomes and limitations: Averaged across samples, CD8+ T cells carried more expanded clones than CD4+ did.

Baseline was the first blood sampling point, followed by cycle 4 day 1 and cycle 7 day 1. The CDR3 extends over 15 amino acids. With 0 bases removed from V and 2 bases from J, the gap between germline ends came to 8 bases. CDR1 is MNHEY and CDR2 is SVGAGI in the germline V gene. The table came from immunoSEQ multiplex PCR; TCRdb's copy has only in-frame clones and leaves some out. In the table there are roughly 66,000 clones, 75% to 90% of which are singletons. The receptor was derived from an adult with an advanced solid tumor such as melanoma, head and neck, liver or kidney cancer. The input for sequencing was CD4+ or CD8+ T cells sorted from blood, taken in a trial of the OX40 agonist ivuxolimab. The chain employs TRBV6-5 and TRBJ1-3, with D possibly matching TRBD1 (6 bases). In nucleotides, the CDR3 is TGTGCCAGCAGTTACTCGAACAGGGCTGGAAACACCATATATTTT. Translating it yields CASSYSNRAGNTIYF.